This is a list of T cell receptor beta chains from one sample in a study of CD8+CD57+ T cells in acquired aplastic anemia. One entry per CDR3 protein results from TCRdb running MiXCR on the reads. The table lists 450,000 to 550,000 distinct CDR3 sequences, around 30% of them singletons. The sequenced sample consisted of sorted CD4+, CD8+, or CD8+CD57+ T cells (not recorded which) from PBMCs. These receptors all come from a human donor with aplastic anemia. CDR3s include the opening cysteine and the closing phenylalanine or tryptophan. Each record gives: D gene, clone size, J gene, V gene, CDR3 protein, CDR3 DNA. A D gene is named only where the DNA matches it firmly. Size values are once, few and many counts, or a class for expanded clones, and some rows have none.

>.|.|TRBJ2-1|TRBV5-1
CASSLGGSEQFF
TGCGCCAGCAGCTTGGGTGGGTCTGAGCAGTTCTTC
>TRBD1|few|TRBJ1-6|TRBV25-1
CASSAPTGYNSPLHF
TGTGCCAGCAGTGCACCGACAGGGTATAATTCACCCCTCCACTTT
>TRBD2|few|TRBJ2-2|TRBV6-4
CASSAGLADTGELFF
TGTGCCAGCAGTGCCGGACTAGCGGACACCGGGGAGCTGTTTTTT
>.|many|TRBJ2-1|TRBV7-6
CASRARRDNEQFF
TGTGCCAGCAGGGCCCGACGAGACAATGAGCAGTTCTTC
>.|.|TRBJ2-6|TRBV19
CASTIPGGGTGVNVLTF
TGTGCCAGTACCATTCCGGGTGGGGGTACTGGGGTCAACGTCCTGACTTTC
>.|once|TRBJ2-7|TRBV15
CAISRAYEQYF
TGTGCCATCTCCCGGGCCTACGAGCAGTACTTC
>TRBD2|.|TRBJ2-7|TRBV27
CASGLTSGSGYEQYF
TGTGCCAGCGGCCTAACTAGCGGGAGCGGATACGAGCAGTACTTC
>.|many|TRBJ2-7|TRBV19
CASSGEEGVYEQYF
TGTGCCAGTAGTGGGGAGGAGGGAGTGTACGAGCAGTACTTC
>.|many|TRBJ1-2|TRBV2
CAIPTDQNYGYTF
TGTGCCATTCCGACAGACCAGAACTATGGCTACACCTTC
>.|few|TRBJ1-5|TRBV6-1
CASSALRGRLSGQPQHF
TGTGCCAGCAGTGCTCTCCGGGGGCGGCTTTCGGGTCAGCCCCAGCATTTT
>.|many|TRBJ2-1|TRBV15
CATSRDRVGGDEQFF
TGTGCCACCAGCAGAGATAGAGTGGGGGGAGACGAGCAGTTCTTC
>.|.|TRBJ2-7|TRBV12-3/TRBV12-4
CASSFGSSYKQYF
TGTGCCAGCAGTTTCGGAAGCTCCTACAAGCAGTACTTC
>TRBD1|many|TRBJ2-5|TRBV2
CASSRTGQETQYF
TGTGCCAGCAGTCGGACAGGACAAGAGACCCAGTACTTC
>.|.|TRBJ2-5|TRBV20-1
CSARDFGGLETQYF
TGCAGTGCTAGAGACTTTGGGGGGCTGGAGACCCAGTACTTC
>.|.|TRBJ2-3|TRBV7-2
CASSFVRLDTQYF
TGTGCCAGCAGCTTCGTCCGGTTGGATACGCAGTATTTT
>.|.|TRBJ2-3|TRBV7-6
CASSLRGRHTDTQYF
TGTGCCAGCAGTCTAAGGGGGAGGCACACAGATACGCAGTATTTT
>.|.|TRBJ2-7|TRBV24-1
CATSVASSYEQYF
TGTGCCACCAGTGTGGCCAGTTCCTACGAGCAGTACTTC
>.|.|TRBJ1-6|TRBV7-8
CASSAGTPNSPLHF
TGTGCCAGCAGCGCCGGGACACCGAATTCACCCCTCCACTTT
>TRBD2|.|TRBJ2-1|TRBV2
CASSGGSGDSYNEQFF
TGTGCCAGCAGCGGGGGTAGCGGGGACTCCTACAATGAGCAGTTCTTC
>.|many|TRBJ1-2|TRBV9
CASSVDTANYGYTF
TGTGCCAGCAGCGTAGACACGGCTAACTATGGCTACACCTTC
>.|.|TRBJ1-6|TRBV15
CATSKLSVQGWDSPLHF
TGTGCCACCAGCAAATTATCTGTACAGGGATGGGATTCACCCCTCCACTTT
>.|.|TRBJ1-1|TRBV5-1
CASSLSGFDTEAFF
TGCGCCAGCAGCTTGTCGGGCTTTGACACTGAAGCTTTCTTT
>.|many|TRBJ1-2|TRBV20-1
CSARFEQSYGYTF
TGCAGTGCTAGGTTCGAGCAGAGCTATGGCTACACCTTC
>TRBD1|many|TRBJ2-1|TRBV2
CASSTGTGAYNEQFF
TGTGCCAGCAGTACCGGGACAGGGGCCTACAATGAGCAGTTCTTC
>.|.|TRBJ1-1|TRBV3-1
CASSQDVGGALGEAFF
TGTGCCAGCAGCCAAGATGTGGGAGGGGCGCTCGGTGAAGCTTTCTTT
>TRBD1|.|TRBJ2-7|TRBV25-1
CASSYPDRGLYLEQYF
TGTGCCAGCAGCTACCCCGACAGGGGACTTTACCTCGAGCAGTACTTC
>.|.|TRBJ1-1|TRBV20-1
CSARAPGHGSAEAFF
TGCAGTGCTAGGGCGCCGGGACACGGGTCCGCTGAAGCTTTCTTT